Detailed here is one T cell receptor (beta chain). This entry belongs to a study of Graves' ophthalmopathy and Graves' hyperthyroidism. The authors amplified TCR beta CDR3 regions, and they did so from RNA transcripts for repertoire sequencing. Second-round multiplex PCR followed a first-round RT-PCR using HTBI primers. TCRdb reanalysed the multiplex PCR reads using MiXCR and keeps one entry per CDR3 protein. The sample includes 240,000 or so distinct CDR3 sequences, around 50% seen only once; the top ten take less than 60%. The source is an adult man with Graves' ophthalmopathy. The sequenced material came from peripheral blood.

The CDR3 sequence is CASSQGEGPRSNQPQHF. Here the CDR3 DNA reads TGTGCCAGCAGCCAAGGGGAGGGACCTAGAAGCAATCAGCCCCAGCATTTT. The chain has TRBV7-3 and TRBJ1-5; maybe TRBD1 (5 bases). With 5 bases removed from V and 1 base from J, the gap between germline ends came to 18 bases. From germline, CDR1 is SGHTA and CDR2 FQGTGA. CDR3 size: 17 residues.